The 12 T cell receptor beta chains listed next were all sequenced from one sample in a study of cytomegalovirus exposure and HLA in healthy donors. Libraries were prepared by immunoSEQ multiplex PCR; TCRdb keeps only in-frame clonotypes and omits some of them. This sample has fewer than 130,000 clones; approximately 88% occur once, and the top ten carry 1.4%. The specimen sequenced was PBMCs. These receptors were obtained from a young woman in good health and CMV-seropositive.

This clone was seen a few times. CDR3 coding DNA: TGTGCCAGCAGTGAAGCGCGGGGGAACAGGGAGCAGTACTTC. This codes for CASSEARGNREQYF. The rearrangement links TRBV2 to TRBJ2-7, with 7 bases lining up with TRBD2. CDR3 size: 14 residues. Germline V gene lookup returns CDR1 SNHLY and CDR2 FYNNEI. V dropped 0 bases and J dropped 7; count of bases not matched to a gene: 6.

The CDR3, as DNA: TGTGCCAGCAGCGACCCCGGGACAGCTCAAGAGACCCAGTACTTC. Protein sequence: CASSDPGTAQETQYF. This chain connects TRBV9 to TRBJ2-5, with 7 positions matching TRBD1. Germline V gives CDR1 SGDLS, CDR2 YYNGEE. The CDR3 contains 15 residues. J gave up 2 bases and V 3 bases, and 7 bases lay outside the gene matches.

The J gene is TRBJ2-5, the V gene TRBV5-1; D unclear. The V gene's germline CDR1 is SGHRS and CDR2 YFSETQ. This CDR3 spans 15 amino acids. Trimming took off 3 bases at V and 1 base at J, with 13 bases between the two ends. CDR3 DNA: TGCGCCAGCAGCTCTCTAGGTTTCAGCCAAGAGACCCAGTACTTC. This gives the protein CASSSLGFSQETQYF. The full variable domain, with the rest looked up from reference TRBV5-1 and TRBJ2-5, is KAGVTQTPRYLIKTRGQQVTLSCSPISGHRSVSWYQQTPGQGLQFLFEYFSETQRNKGNFPGRFSGRQFSNSRSEMNVSTLELGDSALYLCASSSLGFSQETQYFGPGTRLLVL.

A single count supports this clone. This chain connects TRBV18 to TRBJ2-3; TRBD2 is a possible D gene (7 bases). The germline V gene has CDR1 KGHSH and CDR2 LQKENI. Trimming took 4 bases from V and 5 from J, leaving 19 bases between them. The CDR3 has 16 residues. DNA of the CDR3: TGTGCCAGCTCACGTTTCGGGGGGCCGCCGCGAGATACGCAGTATTTT. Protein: CASSRFGGPPRDTQYF. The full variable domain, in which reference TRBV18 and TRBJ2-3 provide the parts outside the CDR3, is NAGVMQNPRHLVRRRGQEARLRCSPMKGHSHVYWYRQLPEEGLKFMVYLQKENIIDESGMPKERFSAEFPKEGPSILRIQQVVRGDSAAYFCASSRFGGPPRDTQYFGPGTRLTVL.

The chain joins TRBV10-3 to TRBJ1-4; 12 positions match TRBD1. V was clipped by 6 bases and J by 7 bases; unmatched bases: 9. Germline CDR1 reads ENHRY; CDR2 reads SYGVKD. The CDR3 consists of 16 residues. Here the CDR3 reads CAIRWDRGREVEKLFF. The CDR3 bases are TGTGCCATCAGGTGGGACAGGGGGCGAGAGGTTGAAAAACTGTTTTTT.

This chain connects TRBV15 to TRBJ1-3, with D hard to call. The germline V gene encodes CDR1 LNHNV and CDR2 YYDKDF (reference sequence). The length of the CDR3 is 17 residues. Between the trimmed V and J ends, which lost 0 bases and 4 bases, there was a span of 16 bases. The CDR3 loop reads CATSRDLREHSGNTIYF. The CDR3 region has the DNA TGTGCCACCAGCAGAGATCTGCGGGAACACTCCGGAAACACCATATATTTT.

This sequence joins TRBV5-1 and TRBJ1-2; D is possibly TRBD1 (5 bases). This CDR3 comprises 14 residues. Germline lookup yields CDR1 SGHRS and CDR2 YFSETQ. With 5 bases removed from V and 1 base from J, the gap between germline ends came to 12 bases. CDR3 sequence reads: CASRPGLLNYGYTF. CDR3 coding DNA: TGCGCCAGCAGACCGGGACTCCTTAACTATGGCTACACCTTC.

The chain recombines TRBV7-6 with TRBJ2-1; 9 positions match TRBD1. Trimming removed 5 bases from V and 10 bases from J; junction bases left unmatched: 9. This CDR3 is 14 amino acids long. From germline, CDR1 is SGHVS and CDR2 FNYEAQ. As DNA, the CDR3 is TGTGCCAGCAGCCTCGGGACAGGGTTGGGGGAGCAGTTCTTC. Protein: CASSLGTGLGEQFF.

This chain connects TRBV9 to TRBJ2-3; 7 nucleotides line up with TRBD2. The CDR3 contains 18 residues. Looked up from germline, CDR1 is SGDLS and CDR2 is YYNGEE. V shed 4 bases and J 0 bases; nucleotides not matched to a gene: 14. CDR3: CASSPKKMERDSTDTQYF. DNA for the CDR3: TGTGCCAGCAGCCCCAAGAAGATGGAGCGGGACAGCACAGATACGCAGTATTTT.

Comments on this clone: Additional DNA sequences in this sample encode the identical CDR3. The CDR3 DNA reads as TGCGCCAGCAGCTTGGGTGGCCGGGGGGAGACCCAGTACTTC. Translated, it gives CASSLGGRGETQYF. The rearrangement uses TRBV5-1 and TRBJ2-5; D perhaps matches TRBD2 (6 bases). CDR1 and CDR2 from the germline V gene are SGHRS and YFSETQ. The V end lost 0 bases, the J end lost 5 bases, and 11 bases lay between the germline ends. CDR3 length equals 14 residues.

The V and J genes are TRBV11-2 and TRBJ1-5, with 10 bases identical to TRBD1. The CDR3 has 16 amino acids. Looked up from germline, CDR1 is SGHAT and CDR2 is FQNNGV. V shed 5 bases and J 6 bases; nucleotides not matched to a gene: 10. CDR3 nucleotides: TGTGCCAGCAGCCCAATGAGTGGGACAGGGGTTCAGCCCCAGCATTTT. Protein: CASSPMSGTGVQPQHF.

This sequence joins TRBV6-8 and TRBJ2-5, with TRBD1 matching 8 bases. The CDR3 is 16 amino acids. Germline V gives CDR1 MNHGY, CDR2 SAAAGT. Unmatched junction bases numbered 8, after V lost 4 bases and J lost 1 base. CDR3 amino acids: CASSWDRRYLQETQYF. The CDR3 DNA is TGTGCCAGCAGTTGGGACAGGCGATACCTCCAAGAGACCCAGTACTTC.